The rows below give T cell receptor beta chains drawn from one sample of a study of spatial heterogeneity in lung cancer. TCRdb itself ran the 5' RACE reads through MiXCR, one entry per CDR3 protein. The sample consists of 5,500 to 9,000 distinct CDR3 sequences, 10% to 15% of them appearing once. Source: lung tumor tissue, taken at surgery. These receptors all stem from a male donor with early-stage non-small cell lung cancer. Each CDR3 is given with its conserved first and last residue.

J: TRBJ1-1
V: TRBV6-1
CDR3: CASRPVNRGTEAFF

J: TRBJ2-7
V: TRBV12-3/TRBV12-4
CDR3: CASRPGTGGYEQYF

J: TRBJ2-2
V: TRBV20-1
CDR3: CSAQGRITGELFF

J: TRBJ1-2
V: TRBV27
CDR3: CASSLNAVYGYTF

J: TRBJ2-1
V: TRBV12-3/TRBV12-4
CDR3: CASSAPTGVGEQFF

J: TRBJ1-2
V: TRBV6-2/TRBV6-3
CDR3: CASRQGVGNYGYTF

J: TRBJ2-7
V: TRBV12-3/TRBV12-4
CDR3: CASSPGQTYEQYF

J: TRBJ2-3
V: TRBV20-1
CDR3: CSARVLAGGFTSTDTQYF

J: TRBJ1-3
V: TRBV6-5
CDR3: CASISIGNTIYF

J: TRBJ1-4
V: TRBV3-1
CDR3: CASSLGGAEEKLFF

J: TRBJ1-2
V: TRBV24-1
CDR3: CATSDTGQRYGYTF

J: TRBJ2-1
V: TRBV10-1
CDR3: CASSERLYNEQFF

J: TRBJ2-5
V: TRBV7-3
CDR3: CASSPQAGGLETQYF

J: TRBJ2-5
V: TRBV2
CDR3: CASSVIRAPDGTQYF

J: TRBJ2-1
V: TRBV12-3/TRBV12-4
CDR3: CASSLMGENEQFF

J: TRBJ2-5
V: TRBV5-1
CDR3: CASSSGDATQYF

J: TRBJ2-5
V: TRBV28
CDR3: CASTRGGAQETQYF

J: TRBJ2-7
V: TRBV5-6
CDR3: CASSLTGATGVGEQYF

J: TRBJ2-7
V: TRBV10-1
CDR3: CAGRSPYEQYF

J: TRBJ1-6
V: TRBV6-1
CDR3: CASSRQQSSYNSPLHF

J: TRBJ2-1
V: TRBV7-2
CDR3: CASSSPGFEQFF

J: TRBJ1-6
V: TRBV7-2
CDR3: CASSLTGQGPISPLHF

J: TRBJ2-1
V: TRBV3-1
CDR3: CASSQRDGSNEQFF

J: TRBJ1-6
V: TRBV18
CDR3: CASSPGRSDNSPLHF

J: TRBJ1-2
V: TRBV7-9
CDR3: CASSFDTNYGYTF

J: TRBJ2-2
V: TRBV28
CDR3: CASSSSNYRVRGYTGELFF

J: TRBJ2-2
V: TRBV5-4
CDR3: CASSSRDILTGELFF

J: TRBJ1-4
V: TRBV6-5
CDR3: CASSPGRAGEKLFF

J: TRBJ1-1
V: TRBV24-1
CDR3: CATSQGLNTEAFF